This record covers a single TCR beta chain. The antigen is not known. The sample comes from a study of shared clonotypes between healthy human individuals. Whole-study results and caveats: Among non-shared clonotypes, generation probabilities were lower than among those shared by all four donors.

Trimming at V came to 0 bases and at J to 5 bases, leaving 15 bases not matched to a gene. This CDR3 has 18 residues. From germline, CDR1 is SGHRS and CDR2 YFSETQ. The input for sorted-subset replicate PCRs was approximately 210 ng DNA, tens of thousands of T cell genomes. Libraries were prepared by immunoSEQ multiplex PCR; TCRdb keeps only in-frame clonotypes and omits some of them. The data show about 2.4 million clones, 93% seen once. Source material: naive CD4+ T cells from PBMCs. The subset here: CD45RA+ positively selected. This chain uses TRBV5-1 with TRBJ2-5, with 8 bases that match TRBD2. This TCR came from a man aged 18 to 35 in good health. Some clones in this sample may be carry-over from other donors' samples. The CDR3 coding sequence is TGCGCCAGCAGCTTGGCCAAGGGGGTAATAGCGGGACTGGAGACCCAGTACTTC. Protein product: CASSLAKGVIAGLETQYF.